Listed below are T cell receptor beta chains from one sample, sequenced in a study of identical twins. Each CDR3 protein is one row after TCRdb ran MiXCR on the 5' RACE reads. The sample yields about 890,000 distinct CDR3 sequences, over 9% seen once. These data are also associated with another study on yellow fever vaccine responses in identical twins.

The sequenced sample was PBMCs. The source is a woman between 18 and 29 years old in good health. CDR3s include the opening cysteine and the closing phenylalanine or tryptophan. A D gene is named only where the DNA matches it firmly. The listing skips clone size in some rows; elsewhere it reads once, few, many or a size class.

v_gene,abundance,d_gene,j_gene,CDR3nt,CDR3aa
TRBV7-9,-,TRBD2,TRBJ2-3,TGTGCCAGCAGCCGAACGACTAGCGGGGGAACGCAGTATTTT,CASSRTTSGGTQYF
TRBV10-3,few,TRBD1,TRBJ1-1,TGTGCCATCACTCGAACAGGGGCCACTGAAGCTTTCTTT,CAITRTGATEAFF
TRBV7-2,-,TRBD2,TRBJ2-1,TGTGCCAGCAGCCTAGGTGCGGGGGAAGTGTTCTTC,CASSLGAGEVFF
TRBV5-1,-,-,TRBJ2-3,TGCGCCCCCAGCGGGGATACGCAGTATTTT,CAPSGDTQYF
TRBV27,few,TRBD2,TRBJ2-4,TGTGCCAGCAGTACCAGAGCGGGAGGGCCTGACAAAAACATTCAGTACTTC,CASSTRAGGPDKNIQYF
TRBV12-3/TRBV12-4,few,TRBD2,TRBJ2-5,TGTGCCAGCAGTTCCGGGAGGTGGTATGCTAGCGGGAGTGTGGGAGAGACCCAGTACTTC,CASSSGRWYASGSVGETQYF
TRBV10-3,once,-,TRBJ2-5,TGTGCCATCAGTGAGGGTAGTTGGAAGACCCAGTACTTC,CAISEGSWKTQYF
TRBV28,-,TRBD1,TRBJ2-3,TGTGCCAGGCGGGACAGGGGCACAGATGCGCAGTATTTT,CARRDRGTDAQYF
TRBV12-3/TRBV12-4,many,-,TRBJ2-2,TGTGCCAGCAGTTTATCGGGCGGGATAGGCGGGGAGCTGTTTTTT,CASSLSGGIGGELFF
TRBV12-3/TRBV12-4,-,-,TRBJ1-4,TGTGCCAGCAGTTTAGCGGGACCGAATGAAAAACTGTTTTTT,CASSLAGPNEKLFF
TRBV6-1,many,-,TRBJ2-2,TGTGCCAGCTTGGCCCCCCACGGCAGGTGGGGAGGGGAGCTGTTTTTT,CASLAPHGRWGGELFF
TRBV2,-,-,TRBJ2-5,TGTGCCAGCAGTGAAGGGCGGTTGAAGAGGACTTCACAAGAGACCCAGTACTTC,CASSEGRLKRTSQETQYF
TRBV19,-,TRBD2,TRBJ2-2,TGTGCCAGTAGCCCGATTCGGGCTAGCGGTAACACCGGGGAGCTGTTTTTT,CASSPIRASGNTGELFF
TRBV3-1,-,TRBD2,TRBJ2-7,TGTGCCAGCAGCCAAGAGCGTACTAGCGGGAGATCCTACGAGCAGTACTTC,CASSQERTSGRSYEQYF
TRBV20-1,many,TRBD1,TRBJ2-3,TGCAGTGCTAGTGAAGGGAACAGGGGAGCAGATACGCAGTATTTT,CSASEGNRGADTQYF
TRBV20-1,many,-,TRBJ1-5,TGCAGTGCTAGAGCAGGGGTCAATCAGCCCCAGCATTTT,CSARAGVNQPQHF
TRBV10-3,few,-,TRBJ2-3,TGTGCCATCAGACCCTCTGGGGGGAACACAGATACGCAGTATTTT,CAIRPSGGNTDTQYF
TRBV20-1,few,TRBD2,TRBJ2-5,TGCAGTAGCGTCGGGAGGGGGCAAGAGACCCAGTACTTC,CSSVGRGQETQYF
TRBV21-1,-,-,TRBJ2-1,TGTGCCAGCAGCAAAGATCGGGTCGGCAGGGAGGTATTTATGTACAATGAGCAGTTCTTC,CASSKDRVGREVFMYNEQFF
TRBV15,-,-,TRBJ1-6,TGTGCCACCAGCAGACAGGGTCAGGCTTCACCCCTCCACTTT,CATSRQGQASPLHF
TRBV12-5,-,-,TRBJ2-1,TGTGCTAGTGGTTTGGTCGGAGCGGCAGGGCGGTTCTTC,CASGLVGAAGRFF
TRBV5-1,-,TRBD2,TRBJ2-1,TGCGCCAGCAGCTTTTTTACTAGCGGGGTCCCCAATGAGCAGTTCTTC,CASSFFTSGVPNEQFF
TRBV2,-,-,TRBJ2-3,TGTGCCAGCAGGAGACTAGTCACGGGAGATACGCAGTATTTT,CASRRLVTGDTQYF
TRBV11-3,-,TRBD2,TRBJ2-2,TGTGCCAGCAGTAGACGGCTAGCGGGAGGTTTAAGGGAGCTGTTTTTT,CASSRRLAGGLRELFF
TRBV4-2,-,TRBD2,TRBJ2-3,TGTGCCACCAGCTCGGGACTAGCGGACACAGATACGCAGTATTTT,CATSSGLADTDTQYF
TRBV3-1,-,-,TRBJ1-3,TGTGCCAGCAGCCAAGGCAGGGCCGTCTCTGGAAACACCATATATTTT,CASSQGRAVSGNTIYF
TRBV7-8,few,TRBD2,TRBJ2-1,TGTGCCAGCAGCGTCACTAGCGCGGATGAGCAGTTCTTC,CASSVTSADEQFF
TRBV12-3/TRBV12-4,many,TRBD1,TRBJ2-1,TGTGCCAGCAGTTTGAGGACAGGGGGCTTCGATGAGCAGTTCTTC,CASSLRTGGFDEQFF
TRBV6-1,many,TRBD1,TRBJ1-1,TGTGCCAGCAGTCCATCCGGGACAGAGAACACTGAAGCTTTCTTT,CASSPSGTENTEAFF
TRBV20-1,-,TRBD1,TRBJ2-2,TGCAGTGCTAGACGAGACAGGGAGAACACCGGGGAGCTGTTTTTT,CSARRDRENTGELFF
TRBV19,few,TRBD2,TRBJ2-3,TGTGCCAGTAGTATCGGGCCTAGCGGGGCCACAGATACGCAGTATTTT,CASSIGPSGATDTQYF
TRBV27,few,-,TRBJ2-7,TGTGCCAGCAGCCTCAGAATCGGACAGTTTACCTACGAGCAGTACTTC,CASSLRIGQFTYEQYF
TRBV28,many,-,TRBJ1-2,TGTGCCAGCGATTCCAGAGAGACCTATGGCTACACCTTC,CASDSRETYGYTF
TRBV4-1,-,-,TRBJ1-2,TGCGCCAGCAGCCAAGATTCTCGGGGGACCGCTCCTGGAGGCTACACCTTC,CASSQDSRGTAPGGYTF
TRBV18,few,-,TRBJ1-2,TGTGCCAGCTCACCCGATCCCGCCGGGAGGGGCTACACCTTC,CASSPDPAGRGYTF
TRBV12-3/TRBV12-4,many,TRBD2,TRBJ2-7,TGTGCCAGCGGACTAGCGGGAGGACCCTACGAGCAGTACTTC,CASGLAGGPYEQYF
TRBV28,-,-,TRBJ2-2,TGTGCCAACTCGGGCTCGAACACCGGGGAGCTGTTTTTT,CANSGSNTGELFF
TRBV10-2,-,-,TRBJ2-6,TGCGCCAGCAGGACTGGGGCCAACGTCCTGACTTTC,CASRTGANVLTF
TRBV15,-,TRBD2,TRBJ2-3,TGTGCCACCGTTGTAGCGGGGGACACTAGAACAGATACGCAGTATTTT,CATVVAGDTRTDTQYF
TRBV7-3,-,TRBD1,TRBJ1-4,TGTGCCAGCAGCGCGAAGGGACAGCCTAATGAAAAACTGTTTTTT,CASSAKGQPNEKLFF
TRBV13,-,-,TRBJ2-1,TGTGCCAGCAGCTTAAGGCTTGGATCCAGCTCCTACAATGAGCAGTTCTTC,CASSLRLGSSSYNEQFF
TRBV20-1,-,TRBD1,TRBJ2-3,TGCAGTGCTGGGCCGACAGGGGGCGCAGATACGCAGTATTTT,CSAGPTGGADTQYF
TRBV20-1,few,TRBD2,TRBJ2-7,TGCAGTGCTGCCGAAGGGACTAGCGGTTCCTACGAGCAGTACTTC,CSAAEGTSGSYEQYF